This TCR beta chain was recorded in a study of shared clonotypes between healthy human individuals. The protocol was immunoSEQ multiplex PCR, while the TCRdb copy is restricted to in-frame clones and leaves out a portion. The sample consists of over a million clones, around 78% of them appearing once. This CDR3 region has 16 residues. The germline V and J ends were trimmed by 4 bases and 4 bases, with 14 bases remaining between them. From germline, CDR1 is LGHNA and CDR2 YSLEER. Material for sequencing was memory CD4+ T cells from PBMCs. Subset of the sample: CD45RA-negative fraction. The sequence came from a man aged 18 to 35 in good health. Some clones in this sample may be carry-over from other donors' samples. V is TRBV4-3 and J is TRBJ2-6; D is ambiguous. Here the CDR3 DNA reads TGCGCCAGCAGCCTAAACCGGGCGGTAGGGGCCAACGTCCTGACTTTC. It specifies CASSLNRAVGANVLTF.